This TCR beta chain comes out of a study of shared clonotypes between healthy human individuals. Sequenced by immunoSEQ multiplex PCR; TCRdb stores in-frame clones only, minus some. The sample consists of 950,000 to 1,300,000 clones, about 75% of them appearing once. Whole-study results and caveats: Non-shared clonotypes had lower generation probabilities than those shared by all four donors.

This clone was found a few times. Its matching antigen is unknown. The CDR3 spans 14 residues. In germline, CDR1 is MNHEY, CDR2 SVGAGI. V was pared by 7 bases and J by 2 bases, with 7 bases of the junction left unmatched. The chain recombines TRBV6-5 with TRBJ1-1, with 7 bases that match TRBD1. The clonotype was recovered from a man aged 18 to 29 in good health. Sequenced: memory CD4+ T cells sorted from blood. Documented subset: CD45RA-negative fraction. In DNA form, the CDR3 reads TGTGCCAGCACAAGGGACAGCACCAACACTGAAGCTTTCTTT. Residues: CASTRDSTNTEAFF.